This T cell receptor beta chain emerged from a study of T cell responses to AZD1222 COVID-19 vaccine. Study outcomes and limitations: Clonal diversity may have been underestimated, and the donors were mostly white British, with more females than males.

Concerning this clone itself: Its target is unknown.

This CDR3 spans 19 amino acids. The germline V gene has CDR1 SGHTA and CDR2 FQGNSA. V lost 2 bases to trimming and J lost 1 base, with 20 bases between them. The assay was immunoSEQ multiplex PCR, and TCRdb's table has in-frame clones only and misses some. Found here are about 110,000 clones, under 95% of them singletons; the top ten hold 1.2%. V usage is TRBV7-2 and J usage is TRBJ2-2; D perhaps matches TRBD2 (5 bases). The source material was peripheral blood, sampled on day 0 of AZD1222 vaccination. The TCR originated in an adult in good health. The CDR3 nucleotides are TGTGCCAGCAGCTTACGGGGAGAGCTGACGCCCTGGAACACCGGGGAGCTGTTTTTT. Its protein product is CASSLRGELTPWNTGELFF.